This T cell receptor beta chain was profiled in a study of blood T cell repertoires in COVID-19. There are a few counts of this clone. CDR3 length equals 13 residues. Germline CDR1 and CDR2: LNHDA and SQIVND (reference sequence). The V gene end was trimmed by 6 bases and the J gene end by 4 bases; junction bases not matched to a gene: 5. The protocol was immunoSEQ multiplex PCR, while the TCRdb copy is restricted to in-frame clones and leaves out a portion. The sample records about 81,000 clones, approximately 81% being singletons. The specimen was peripheral blood. This clonotype was sampled from a woman between 70 and 85 years old with acute or convalescent COVID-19. The J gene is TRBJ1-2, the V gene TRBV19, with 7 bases that match TRBD1. CDR3 protein: CASSEQGIYGYTF. The CDR3 DNA reads TGTGCCAGTAGCGAACAGGGGATCTATGGCTACACCTTC. The whole variable domain, remainder taken from reference TRBV19 and TRBJ1-2, is DGGITQSPKYLFRKEGQNVTLSCEQNLNHDAMYWYRQDPGQGLRLIYYSQIVNDFQKGDIAEGYSVSREKKESFPLTVTSAQKNPTAFYLCASSEQGIYGYTFGSGTRLTVV.